Below, 24 T cell receptor beta chains from the same sample are listed, as sequenced in a study of shared clonotypes between healthy human individuals. Assay used: immunoSEQ multiplex PCR; TCRdb lists only in-frame clones, some missing. Altogether around 510,000 clones are present, around 95% being singletons, with the ten largest covering about 0.068%. The sequencing sample was made of naive CD4+ T cells sorted from blood. The subset is: CD45RA+ positively selected. These receptor sequences come from a young woman in good health.

A few counts support this clone. This chain joins TRBV4-1 and TRBJ1-5; D remains unclear. Looked up from germline, CDR1 is MGHRA and CDR2 is YSYEKL. This CDR3 is built from 15 residues. V lost 4 bases and J lost 0, with 10 bases in between. The CDR3 loop is CASSLGHSSNQPQHF. CDR3 coding DNA: TGCGCCAGCAGCCTAGGGCACAGTAGCAATCAGCCCCAGCATTTT.

J is TRBJ2-5 and V is TRBV5-6, with D maybe TRBD2 (6 bases). The CDR3 totals 15 residues. V dropped 1 base and J dropped 5 bases, with 15 bases sitting between them. Germline V gives CDR1 SGHDT, CDR2 YYEEEE. The CDR3 region has the DNA TGTGCCAGCAGCTTGAGGGGAGGACGGTGGGAGACCCAGTACTTC. This gives the protein CASSLRGGRWETQYF.

V and J are TRBV6-1 and TRBJ2-7, with D possibly being TRBD2 (7 bases). In germline, CDR1 is MNHNS, CDR2 SASEGT. The CDR3 contains 14 residues. Between the trimmed V and J ends, which lost 2 bases and 7 bases, there was a span of 15 bases. Written as DNA, the CDR3 is TGTGCCAGCAGTGAAATGGGGAGGGGGTTGGAGCAGTACTTC. This codes for CASSEMGRGLEQYF.

This chain joins TRBV2 and TRBJ1-1, with 7 bases fitting TRBD1. V lost 8 bases, J lost 0 bases, and 9 bases stayed unmatched. The germline V gene has CDR1 SNHLY and CDR2 FYNNEI. The CDR3 is made up of 15 amino acids. The CDR3 DNA is TGTGCCAGCGTGTGGGACAGCCCTCTGAACACTGAAGCTTTCTTT. This sequence encodes CASVWDSPLNTEAFF.

This chain uses TRBV29-1 with TRBJ2-1; D is perhaps TRBD2 (6 bases). Germline V CDR1 and CDR2: SQVTM, ANQGSEA. The V end was cut by 7 bases, the J end by 4 bases, with 17 bases between. The CDR3 covers 14 residues. The CDR3 coding sequence is TGCAGCGAAAACCCTCCGACTAGTTACAATGAGCAGTTCTTC. It codes for CSENPPTSYNEQFF.

The chain carries TRBV11-2 and TRBJ2-5; D is perhaps TRBD2 (6 bases). The end of the DNA aligns better with TRBJ2-7, so the J call may be wrong. Germline-derived CDR1 and CDR2 are SGHAT and FQNNGV. CDR3 size: 16 residues. CDR3 in DNA: TGTGCCAGCAGCTTAGGCTGGGGGGTTAGCACGTACGAGCAGTACTTC. It encodes CASSLGWGVSTYEQYF.

The V call is TRBV9, the J call TRBJ1-4; the D gene is possibly TRBD1 (6 bases). The V end lost 4 bases, the J end lost 0 bases, and 31 bases lay between the germline ends. This CDR3 region has 22 residues. Germline CDR1 and CDR2: SGDLS and YYNGEE. Written as DNA, the CDR3 is TGTGCCAGCAGCCCTCGGGACAAGGGCACCCTCGCATCAGCATCAACTAATGAAAAACTGTTTTTT. Its protein is CASSPRDKGTLASASTNEKLFF.

J is TRBJ1-2 and V is TRBV4-1; no firm D call. The CDR3 runs 15 residues. With 6 bases removed from V and 3 bases from J, the gap between germline ends came to 17 bases. CDR1 and CDR2 from the germline V gene are MGHRA and YSYEKL. CDR3 in amino acids: CASSLTRALDYGYTF. The CDR3 DNA reads as TGCGCCAGCAGTCTCACAAGGGCCCTTGACTATGGCTACACCTTC.

This rearrangement joins TRBV28 to TRBJ2-7; 9 nucleotides align to TRBD1. Per germline, CDR1 MDHEN and CDR2 SYDVKM. The V gene end was trimmed by 6 bases and the J gene end by 2 bases; junction bases not matched to a gene: 8. The CDR3 covers 15 residues. CDR3 sequence (DNA): TGTGCCAGCAGGACAACAGGGGGCGCCCCCTACGAGCAGTACTTC. This gives the protein CASRTTGGAPYEQYF.

V gene TRBV6-5 combines with J gene TRBJ1-1; D is ambiguous. This CDR3 has 14 amino acids. CDR1 MNHEY and CDR2 SVGAGI come from the germline V gene. Trimming pared 0 bases from V and 4 bases from J, leaving 9 bases between. Here the CDR3 DNA reads TGTGCCAGCAGTTACTCCGGCCTAGCCACTGAAGCTTTCTTT. It translates to CASSYSGLATEAFF.

This clone came up once. The genes are TRBV7-9 and TRBJ1-1; D is unresolved. Germline V CDR1 and CDR2: SEHNR, FQNEAQ (reference sequence). Trimming took off 3 bases at V and 3 bases at J, with 11 bases between the two ends. The CDR3 has 14 residues. The CDR3 reads CASSFNLLDTEAFF. The DNA of the CDR3 is TGTGCCAGCAGCTTCAACCTTTTGGACACTGAAGCTTTCTTT.

The rearrangement links TRBV4-1 to TRBJ1-1, with D perhaps matching TRBD1 (5 bases). Germline lookup yields CDR1 MGHRA and CDR2 YSYEKL. The CDR3 spans 15 residues. The V gene lost 6 bases and the J gene lost 5 bases, with 19 bases spanning the gap. The CDR3 nucleotides read TGCGCCAGCAGGGAATGGTTGGGGCGAAGAACTGAAGCTTTCTTT. Its protein product is CASREWLGRRTEAFF.

The rearrangement uses TRBV28 and TRBJ2-7, with a tentative D call TRBD2 (6 bases). Germline-derived CDR1 and CDR2 are MDHEN and SYDVKM. The V gene lost 6 bases and the J gene lost 5 bases, with 14 bases spanning the gap. The CDR3 is 13 residues long. The CDR3 DNA follows: TGTGCCAGCAGGCGGGGAAGTGAGAACGAGCAGTACTTC. Encoded protein: CASRRGSENEQYF.

In this sample, this clone turned up a few times. This chain uses TRBV4-1 with TRBJ1-5, with 9 nucleotides matching TRBD1. The ends lost 0 bases at V and 5 bases at J; junction bases unmatched: 5. The CDR3 is made up of 16 amino acids. Germline loops: CDR1 MGHRA, CDR2 YSYEKL. The CDR3 nucleotides are TGCGCCAGCAGCCAAGACGGGACAGGGACACATCAGCCCCAGCATTTT. Translated, it gives CASSQDGTGTHQPQHF.

The chain is built from TRBV6-6 and TRBJ1-1; D ambiguous. Germline V gene lookup returns CDR1 MNHNY and CDR2 SVGAGI (reference sequence). Deletions cut 4 bases from V and 1 base from J, with 7 bases between. The CDR3 contains 13 residues. The CDR3: CASSSKPNTEAFF. CDR3 DNA sequence: TGTGCCAGCAGTTCCAAACCGAACACTGAAGCTTTCTTT.

This clone was recorded once. This rearrangement joins TRBV7-9 to TRBJ1-1, with TRBD1 identical over 11 bases. The germline V gene has CDR1 SEHNR and CDR2 FQNEAQ (reference sequence). This CDR3 has 15 amino acids. Trimming removed 5 bases from V and 4 bases from J; junction bases left unmatched: 6. Here the CDR3 reads CASSTQGQGVTEAFF. CDR3 DNA sequence: TGTGCCAGCAGCACCCAGGGACAGGGGGTCACTGAAGCTTTCTTT.

This chain uses TRBV28 with TRBJ2-7, with D possibly called TRBD1 or TRBD2 (6 bases each). Germline V gene lookup returns CDR1 MDHEN and CDR2 SYDVKM. The germline V and J ends were trimmed by 5 bases and 2 bases, with 13 bases remaining between them. The CDR3 covers 14 residues. Here the CDR3 reads CASSTGAEAYEQYF. For the CDR3, the DNA is TGTGCCAGCAGTACGGGGGCAGAAGCCTACGAGCAGTACTTC.

The chain employs TRBV28 and TRBJ1-4; D unresolved. Per germline, CDR1 MDHEN and CDR2 SYDVKM. This CDR3 has 14 amino acids. The germline V and J ends were trimmed by 2 bases and 5 bases, with 9 bases remaining between them. CDR3 bases: TGTGCCAGCAGTTTAGGACTCTTAAATGAAAAACTGTTTTTT. It yields the protein CASSLGLLNEKLFF.

The chain recombines TRBV27 with TRBJ2-5, with D hard to call. The J call may be in error: the DNA end matches TRBJ2-7 better. Germline CDR1 and CDR2: MNHEY and SMNVEV (reference sequence). This CDR3 has 14 residues. The CDR3 reads CASSLSLGSYEQYF. CDR3 bases: TGTGCCAGCAGTTTGTCCCTAGGCTCCTACGAGCAGTACTTC.

This sequence joins TRBV30 and TRBJ2-2, with TRBD2 as a possible D gene (6 bases). The V gene's germline CDR1 is GTSNPN and CDR2 SVGIG (reference sequence). This CDR3 contains 14 residues. Trimming stripped 0 bases from V and 5 bases from J, with 10 bases between. The CDR3 sequence: CAWSVLGTTGELFF. The CDR3 DNA reads TGTGCCTGGAGTGTTCTGGGGACTACCGGGGAGCTGTTTTTT. Complete variable domain (other parts from reference TRBV30 and TRBJ2-2): SQTIHQWPATLVQPVGSPLSLECTVEGTSNPNLYWYRQAAGRGLQLLFYSVGIGQISSEVPQNLSASRPQDRQFILSSKKLLLSDSGFYLCAWSVLGTTGELFFGEGSRLTVL.

The CDR3 coding sequence is TGCAGCGTTCGGGGGGTTACTAGCACAGATACGCAGTATTTT. Amino acid sequence: CSVRGVTSTDTQYF. The gene calls are TRBV29-1 and TRBJ2-3, with TRBD2 identical over 7 bases. V shed 5 bases, J shed 0 bases, and the junction held 5 bases outside the gene matches. Germline V lookup: CDR1 SQVTM, CDR2 ANQGSEA. This CDR3 region has 14 residues.

This clone was seen a handful of times. The J gene is TRBJ1-5, the V gene TRBV28, with 8 bases fitting TRBD1. Trimming at V came to 6 bases and at J to 3 bases, leaving 4 bases not matched to a gene. The CDR3 loop spans 14 amino acids. Germline lookup yields CDR1 MDHEN and CDR2 SYDVKM. CDR3 amino acids: CASSRDRINQPQHF. The CDR3 coding sequence is TGTGCCAGCAGCCGGGACAGGATCAATCAGCCCCAGCATTTT.

J is TRBJ2-1 and V is TRBV5-8, with 9 bases matching TRBD2. This CDR3 spans 19 amino acids. CDR1 SGHTS and CDR2 YDEGEE come from the germline V gene. V lost 5 bases and J lost 0; bases outside the gene matches: 15. This CDR3 is CASRPLGSGSPRSYNEQFF. In DNA form, the CDR3 reads TGTGCCAGCAGACCCTTGGGTAGCGGGAGTCCCCGCTCCTACAATGAGCAGTTCTTC.

The chain employs TRBV27 and TRBJ1-2; 7 bases are shared with TRBD1. CDR3 size: 16 residues. CDR1 is MNHEY, CDR2 SMNVEV, per germline (reference sequence). The trim removed 2 bases at V and 8 bases at J, leaving 14 bases unmatched. The CDR3 reads CASSLEGARGLRGYTF. The CDR3 bases are TGTGCCAGCAGTTTAGAGGGGGCTAGAGGACTACGCGGCTACACCTTC.